The entry below describes one T cell receptor (beta chain). What it binds is unknown. The sample comes from a study of cytomegalovirus exposure and HLA in healthy donors. Overall study results and limits: More clonal expansion characterized HLA-associated TCR beta chains than equally common others in a later analysis. CMV serostatus was the only immune exposure information that was available. When analyzed later, a missense DCLRE1C variant was found to be linked to TCR beta V- and J-gene trimming. The presence/absence work took it that sequencing depth was about the same across donors.

Germline V gene data show CDR1 as MDHEN and CDR2 as SYDVKM. This CDR3 comprises 12 residues. V was trimmed by 2 bases and J by 9 bases, leaving 9 bases between them. Vbeta (60) and Jbeta (13) primers were used in the PCR. Method: immunoSEQ multiplex PCR; TCRdb's copy keeps in-frame clones and lacks some. This sample contains 100,000 to 150,000 clones. This TCR was sampled from a man aged 18 to 30 in good health and CMV-seronegative. The sequencing input was PBMCs. The gene calls are TRBV28 and TRBJ2-3; possibly TRBD2 for D (6 bases). In DNA, the CDR3 is TGTGCCAGCAGTTTACGACTAGGGACGCAGTATTTT. Translated, it gives CASSLRLGTQYF.